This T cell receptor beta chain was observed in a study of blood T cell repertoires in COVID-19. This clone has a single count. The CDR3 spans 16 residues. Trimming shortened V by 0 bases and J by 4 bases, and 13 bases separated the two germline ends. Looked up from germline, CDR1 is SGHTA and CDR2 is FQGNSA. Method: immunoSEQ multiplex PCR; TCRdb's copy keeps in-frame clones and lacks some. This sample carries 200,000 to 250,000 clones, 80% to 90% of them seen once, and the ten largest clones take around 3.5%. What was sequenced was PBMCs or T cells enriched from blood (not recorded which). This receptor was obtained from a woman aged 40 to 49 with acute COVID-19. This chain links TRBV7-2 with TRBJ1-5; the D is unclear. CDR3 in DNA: TGTGCCAGCAGCTTAGCGCAAGTAGGAGGGAATCAGCCCCAGCATTTT. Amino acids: CASSLAQVGGNQPQHF.